The present TCR beta chain was sequenced within a study of Ad26.COV2.S vaccination and SARS-CoV-2 variants. Study conclusions and caveats: Responses of spike-specific T cells (both CD8+ and CD4+) reportedly showed substantial breadth after vaccination. Breadth of non-spike TCRs did not differ between vaccinees and placebo recipients. Participants in the vaccine arm had higher spike-specific TCR breadth; placebo recipients had lower.

Measured with immunoSEQ multiplex PCR; TCRdb has only the in-frame clones, and not every one. Found here are about 97,000 clones, around 80% of them singletons; the top ten hold 17%. The germline V gene encodes CDR1 SEHNR and CDR2 FQNEAQ (reference sequence). The CDR3 has 13 residues. Trimming took 3 bases from V and 3 from J, leaving 8 bases between them. For this clone: Antigen: not known.

V is TRBV7-9 and J is TRBJ2-5; D remains ambiguous. This TCR was sampled from a human donor who had recovered from COVID-19. The sequences come from peripheral blood, collected after recovery from COVID-19. CDR3 residues: CASSFNGEETQYF. The CDR3 coding sequence is TGTGCCAGCAGCTTTAATGGAGAAGAGACCCAGTACTTC.